This TCR beta chain was documented in a study of T cells after yellow fever vaccination. Study-wide results and limits: Abundant contaminating clonotypes from the bulk population could appear in FACS-sorted repertoires. Boosting was followed by the reappearance of most primary-vaccination clones (roughly 96% CD4, around 91% CD8).

TCR cDNA was made by 5'RACE template switching, adding a universal primer site and UMIs. TCRdb analysed the 5' RACE reads with MiXCR anew, one entry per CDR3 protein. The sample yields hundreds of thousands of distinct CDR3 sequences, 20% to 25% seen once. The CDR3 totals 16 residues. V lost 6 bases to trimming and J lost 1 base, with 18 bases between them. Germline values: CDR1 MNHEY, CDR2 SVGEGT. For this clonotype: Its antigen is as yet unknown.

The gene calls are TRBV6-2 or TRBV6-3 and TRBJ1-1; weak D call: TRBD1 (5 bases). This receptor was identified in a man between 18 and 35 years old who received the YFV17D yellow fever vaccine. The sample was PBMCs, taken 21 days after the first yellow fever vaccination. As DNA, the CDR3 is TGTGCCAGCAGACGGCCCGGAGGGACGGCGAACACTGAAGCTTTCTTT. The encoded protein is CASRRPGGTANTEAFF.